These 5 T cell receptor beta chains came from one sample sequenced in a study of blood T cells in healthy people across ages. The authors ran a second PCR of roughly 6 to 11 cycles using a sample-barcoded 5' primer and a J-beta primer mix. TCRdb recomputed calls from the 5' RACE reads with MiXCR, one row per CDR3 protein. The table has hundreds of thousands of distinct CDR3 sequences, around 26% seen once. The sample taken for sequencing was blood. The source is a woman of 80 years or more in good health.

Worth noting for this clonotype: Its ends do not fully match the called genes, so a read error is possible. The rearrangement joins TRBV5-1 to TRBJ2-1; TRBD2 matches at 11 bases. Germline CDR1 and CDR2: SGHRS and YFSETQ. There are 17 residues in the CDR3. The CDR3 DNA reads TGCGCCAACAGCCCAGCACTAGCGGGGGAGCTATTGAATGAGCAGTTCTTT. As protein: CANSPALAGELLNEQFF.

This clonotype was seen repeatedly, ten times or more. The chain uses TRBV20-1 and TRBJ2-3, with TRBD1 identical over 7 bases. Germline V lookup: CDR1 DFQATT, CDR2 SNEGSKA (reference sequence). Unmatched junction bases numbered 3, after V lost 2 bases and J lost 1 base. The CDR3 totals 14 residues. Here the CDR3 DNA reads TGCAGTGCTAGAAGGGGGCCCGGCACAGATACGCAGTATTTT. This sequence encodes CSARRGPGTDTQYF.

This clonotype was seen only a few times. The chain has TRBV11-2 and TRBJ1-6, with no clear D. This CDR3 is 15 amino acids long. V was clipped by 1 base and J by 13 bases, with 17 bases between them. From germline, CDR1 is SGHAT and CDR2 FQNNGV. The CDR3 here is CASSLGTAVPSPLHF. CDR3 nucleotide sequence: TGTGCCAGCAGCTTAGGAACGGCCGTTCCTTCTCCCCTCCACTTT.

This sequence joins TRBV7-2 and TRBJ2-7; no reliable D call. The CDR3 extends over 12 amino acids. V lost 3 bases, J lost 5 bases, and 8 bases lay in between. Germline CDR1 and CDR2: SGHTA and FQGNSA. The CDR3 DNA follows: TGTGCCAGCAGCTTGGGTCCCGACGAGCAGTACTTC. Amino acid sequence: CASSLGPDEQYF.

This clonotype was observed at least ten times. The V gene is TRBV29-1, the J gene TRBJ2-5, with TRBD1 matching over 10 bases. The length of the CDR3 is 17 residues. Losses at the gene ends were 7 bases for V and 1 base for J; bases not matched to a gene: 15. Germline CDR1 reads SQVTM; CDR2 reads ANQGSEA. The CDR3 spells CSGTDRGARGVQETQYF. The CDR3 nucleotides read TGCAGCGGCACGGACAGGGGGGCCCGGGGAGTCCAAGAGACCCAGTACTTC.